These 31 T cell receptor beta chains share one sample of origin, sequenced in a study of blood T cell repertoires in COVID-19 (dated by TCRdb to the early 2020s). Library preparation used the immunoSEQ multiplex PCR assay. The clones in this table, taken by TCRdb from immuneACCESS, are in-frame only. Not every clone is retained; where verified, under half of the shortfall comes from an unresolved V gene, and the cause of the rest is unknown. For this sample there are 150,000 to 200,000 clones; 65% to 90% appear just once. The top ten constitute nearly 8.5% of the sample. The sample consisted of peripheral blood. These receptors were obtained from a man aged 60 to 75 with acute or convalescent COVID-19.

The rearrangement links TRBV29-1 to TRBJ2-1, with a tentative D call TRBD2 (6 bases). CDR1 is SQVTM, CDR2 ANQGSEA, per germline. Deletions cut 0 bases from V and 12 bases from J, with 18 bases between. The CDR3 covers 14 residues. For the CDR3, the DNA is TGCAGCGTTGAAGAGCCCCGACTAGTGTTGAGGCAGTTCTTC. Translated: CSVEEPRLVLRQFF.

This clone was detected only once. CDR3 sequence reads: CASIPGQPSSYNEQFF. The CDR3 region has the DNA TGCGCCAGCATCCCGGGACAGCCGAGCTCCTACAATGAGCAGTTCTTC. The chain links TRBV5-1 to TRBJ2-1; 7 bases are a match to TRBD1. The CDR3 is 16 amino acids. J was trimmed by 0 bases and V by 6 bases; bases with no gene match: 9. The germline gives CDR1 SGHRS, CDR2 YFSETQ.

The chain is built from TRBV3-1 (or the pseudogene TRBV3-2) and TRBJ1-6, with D maybe TRBD1 (6 bases). CDR1 is LGHDT and CDR2 is YNNKEL in the germline V gene (reference sequence). Trimming shortened V by 3 bases and J by 0 bases, and 12 bases separated the two germline ends. There are 17 residues in the CDR3. Written as DNA, the CDR3 is TGTGCCAGCAGCCAGGGGGCGGCGGGCTCCTATAATTCACCCCTCCACTTT. Translating gives CASSQGAAGSYNSPLHF.

The chain couples TRBV5-1 to TRBJ1-5, with a weak D call TRBD1 (5 bases). CDR3 length equals 15 residues. The V gene's germline CDR1 is SGHRS and CDR2 YFSETQ. Trimming stripped 1 base from V and 5 bases from J, with 13 bases between. The CDR3 spells CASSLLGRDDQPQHF. The DNA of the CDR3 is TGCGCCAGCAGCTTGCTGGGGAGGGACGATCAGCCCCAGCATTTT.

This chain uses TRBV7-9 with TRBJ2-2; TRBD2 might be the D (5 bases). The CDR3 is made up of 11 amino acids. V was cut by 11 bases and J by 6 bases, with 10 bases left in between. Germline loops: CDR1 SEHNR, CDR2 FQNEAQ (reference sequence). CDR3 in amino acids: CALPEAGELFF. DNA for the CDR3: TGTGCCCTACCGGAGGCCGGGGAGCTGTTTTTT.

Here the CDR3 DNA reads TGCGCCAGCAGCACTAGCGGGGAGCAGTTCTTC. Translating gives CASSTSGEQFF. The chain has TRBV5-1 and TRBJ2-1; 9 bases line up with TRBD2. This CDR3 comprises 11 residues. Germline V gene data show CDR1 as SGHRS and CDR2 as YFSETQ. Trimming at V came to 4 bases and at J to 10 bases, leaving 0 bases not matched to a gene.

In its sample, this clone was seen a few times. The chain employs TRBV7-9 and TRBJ2-1; 14 bases align to TRBD2. V lost 5 bases and J lost 8; bases outside the gene matches: 8. The germline gives CDR1 SEHNR, CDR2 FQNEAQ (reference sequence). The CDR3 runs 16 residues. The CDR3 loop is CASSRGTSGSLDEQFF. The CDR3 DNA reads TGTGCCAGCAGCCGCGGGACTAGCGGGAGTTTGGATGAGCAGTTCTTC.

The gene calls are TRBV7-9 and TRBJ2-5, with 11 bases that match TRBD2. Germline trimming cut 5 bases from V and 4 bases from J; bases unmatched to any gene: 9. Germline lookup yields CDR1 SEHNR and CDR2 FQNEAQ (reference sequence). This CDR3 has 16 amino acids. This CDR3 reads CASSTTSGRAGETQYF. The CDR3 DNA follows: TGTGCCAGCAGCACCACTAGCGGGAGAGCTGGAGAGACCCAGTACTTC.

V is TRBV7-2 and J is TRBJ2-1; TRBD2 aligns across 10 bases. V shed 4 bases and J 9 bases; nucleotides not matched to a gene: 6. Germline lookup yields CDR1 SGHTA and CDR2 FQGNSA. The CDR3 consists of 14 residues. The CDR3 is CASSSAGGQREQFF. In nucleotides, the CDR3 is TGTGCCAGCAGCTCAGCGGGAGGGCAGCGTGAGCAGTTCTTC.

The V gene is TRBV5-6, the J gene TRBJ2-7; no clear D gene. There are 12 residues in the CDR3. Germline V gene lookup returns CDR1 SGHDT and CDR2 YYEEEE. The V gene lost 2 bases and the J gene lost 3 bases, with 6 bases spanning the gap. CDR3 sequence reads: CASSFRLYEQYF. DNA for the CDR3: TGTGCCAGCAGCTTCAGACTCTACGAGCAGTACTTC. Full variable domain (rest looked up from reference TRBV5-6 and TRBJ2-7): DAGVTQSPTHLIKTRGQQVTLRCSPKSGHDTVSWYQQALGQGPQFIFQYYEEEERQRGNFPDRFSGHQFPNYSSELNVNALLLGDSALYLCASSFRLYEQYFGPGTRLTVT.

V usage is TRBV30 and J usage is TRBJ1-4; D is unclear. This CDR3 comprises 15 residues. Germline loops: CDR1 GTSNPN, CDR2 SVGIG (reference sequence). The V end lost 4 bases, the J end lost 3 bases, and 15 bases lay between the germline ends. The CDR3 spells CAWKRLGVPNEKLFF. Here the CDR3 DNA reads TGTGCCTGGAAGCGTTTAGGAGTACCTAATGAAAAACTGTTTTTT.

The chain links TRBV5-1 to TRBJ1-5; 12 nucleotides line up with TRBD1. V lost 2 bases and J lost 6; bases outside the gene matches: 12. Germline V lookup: CDR1 SGHRS, CDR2 YFSETQ. The CDR3 sequence is 18 residues long. The CDR3 region is CASSLTPSGTGGGQPQHF. The CDR3 region has the DNA TGCGCCAGCAGCTTAACCCCGTCCGGGACAGGGGGCGGTCAGCCCCAGCATTTT. Full variable domain (remainder filled in from reference TRBV5-1 and TRBJ1-5): KAGVTQTPRYLIKTRGQQVTLSCSPISGHRSVSWYQQTPGQGLQFLFEYFSETQRNKGNFPGRFSGRQFSNSRSEMNVSTLELGDSALYLCASSLTPSGTGGGQPQHFGDGTRLSIL.

This clone has more than one count but fewer than ten. The chain has TRBV5-1 and TRBJ2-2, with D uncertain. The V and J ends lost 2 bases and 4 bases respectively, with 3 bases between them. This CDR3 contains 12 residues. Germline V gives CDR1 SGHRS, CDR2 YFSETQ. Here the CDR3 reads CASSFLTGELFF. CDR3 nucleotides: TGCGCCAGCAGCTTCCTCACCGGGGAGCTGTTTTTT. Full variable domain (missing parts from reference TRBV5-1 and TRBJ2-2): KAGVTQTPRYLIKTRGQQVTLSCSPISGHRSVSWYQQTPGQGLQFLFEYFSETQRNKGNFPGRFSGRQFSNSRSEMNVSTLELGDSALYLCASSFLTGELFFGEGSRLTVL.

The J gene is TRBJ2-2, the V gene TRBV6-5; 7 nucleotides match TRBD1. V lost 7 bases, J lost 1 base, and 6 bases stayed unmatched. Germline CDR1 is MNHEY and CDR2 is SVGAGI. The CDR3 is 15 residues long. In DNA form, the CDR3 reads TGTGCCAGCACCGGAAGACAGGGGAACACCGGGGAGCTGTTTTTT. Translating gives CASTGRQGNTGELFF.

V and J are TRBV5-1 and TRBJ1-1, with D perhaps TRBD1 (6 bases). Germline loops: CDR1 SGHRS, CDR2 YFSETQ. V shed 3 bases and J shed 3 bases, with 12 bases lying between them. The CDR3 is 14 residues long. This CDR3 is CASSWRGGDTEAFF. The CDR3 nucleotides are TGCGCCAGCAGCTGGAGAGGGGGAGACACTGAAGCTTTCTTT.

This clone was recorded only once. The V and J genes are TRBV24-1 and TRBJ2-7; TRBD2 matches at 14 bases. This CDR3 is built from 19 residues. Germline V CDR1 and CDR2: KGHDR, SFDVKD. After removal of 2 bases from V and 6 bases from J, the junction contained 14 bases not matched to a gene. CDR3 residues: CATSDSRGSSGLAGGEQYF. CDR3 DNA sequence: TGTGCCACCAGTGATTCCCGGGGCAGCAGCGGACTAGCGGGAGGCGAGCAGTACTTC.

The chain uses TRBV28 and TRBJ1-6; D is unclear. The germline gives CDR1 MDHEN, CDR2 SYDVKM. The CDR3 runs 13 residues. The V and J ends lost 7 bases and 9 bases respectively, with 13 bases between them. CDR3 residues: CASNIGEGSPLHF. In DNA form, the CDR3 reads TGTGCCAGCAACATTGGGGAGGGTTCACCCCTCCACTTT.

The chain is built from TRBV27 and TRBJ1-1; 8 nucleotides agree with TRBD1. Germline assignment: CDR1 MNHEY and CDR2 SMNVEV (reference sequence). CDR3 length equals 16 residues. V dropped 4 bases and J dropped 3; count of bases not matched to a gene: 10. The CDR3 DNA sequence: TGTGCCAGCAGTTCCCTTAGGCAGGGGGCCGACACTGAAGCTTTCTTT. Translated: CASSSLRQGADTEAFF.

The chain employs TRBV9 and TRBJ2-6; weak D call: TRBD2 (6 bases). This CDR3 has 15 amino acids. Germline V gene lookup returns CDR1 SGDLS and CDR2 YYNGEE. Trimming left V 0 bases short and J 3 bases short, with 7 bases between. CDR3 region: CASSVGGGGANVLTF. DNA for the CDR3: TGTGCCAGCAGCGTAGGGGGAGGTGGGGCCAACGTCCTGACTTTC.

The J gene is TRBJ1-2, the V gene TRBV5-1, with 7 positions matching TRBD1. The J segment lost 8 bases and the V segment lost 4 bases, leaving 14 bases of the junction unmatched. The length of the CDR3 is 15 residues. The germline V gene has CDR1 SGHRS and CDR2 YFSETQ. The CDR3, as DNA: TGCGCCAGCAGCCTCACAGGGGAAGTGTATTCCGGCTACACCTTC. Translated: CASSLTGEVYSGYTF.

This clone was recorded only once. This rearrangement joins TRBV7-6 to TRBJ2-7, with D perhaps matching TRBD1 (5 bases). The ends were cut back, 1 base at V and 0 bases at J, with 13 bases in the middle. The length of the CDR3 is 16 residues. Germline V CDR1 and CDR2: SGHVS, FNYEAQ. CDR3 DNA: TGTGCCAGCAGCTTAGAGGTCCCAGGGAACTCCTACGAGCAGTACTTC. This sequence encodes CASSLEVPGNSYEQYF.

This clone was detected only once. V and J are TRBV18 and TRBJ1-2; 10 nucleotides line up with TRBD1. This CDR3 has 14 amino acids. Germline V gene sequence: CDR1 KGHSH, CDR2 LQKENI. The junction had 4 bases not matched to a gene; V was cut back by 1 base and J by 8 bases. The CDR3 bases are TGTGCCAGCTCACCACAAGACAGGGGGCAAGGCTACACCTTC. Translating gives CASSPQDRGQGYTF.

V usage is TRBV5-1 and J usage is TRBJ2-1; 12 bases fit TRBD2. With 0 bases clipped from V and 8 bases from J, the junction kept 6 bases outside the gene matches. CDR3 length: 16 amino acids. Germline loops: CDR1 SGHRS, CDR2 YFSETQ. This CDR3 is CASSLGLAGAPDEQFF. The DNA for the CDR3 is TGCGCCAGCAGCTTGGGACTAGCGGGAGCACCGGATGAGCAGTTCTTC.

This clone was seen just once. The chain carries TRBV4-1 and TRBJ1-1; TRBD1 aligns across 7 bases. Germline CDR1 is MGHRA and CDR2 is YSYEKL. With V trimmed by 1 base and J by 10 bases, 3 bases remained unmatched. The CDR3 runs to 12 residues. CDR3: CASSQGEGAAFF. For the CDR3, the DNA is TGCGCCAGCAGCCAAGGAGAGGGGGCAGCTTTCTTT.

The chain carries TRBV7-9 and TRBJ2-5; 9 bases are a match to TRBD1. V lost 4 bases to trimming and J lost 5 bases; unmatched junction nucleotides: 8. CDR3 length: 15 amino acids. Germline CDR1 reads SEHNR; CDR2 reads FQNEAQ (reference sequence). The CDR3 sequence: CASSSTGQGWETQYF. The CDR3 DNA is TGTGCCAGCAGCTCGACGGGACAGGGCTGGGAGACCCAGTACTTC.

J is TRBJ2-7 and V is TRBV11-2; TRBD1 matches at 11 bases. Per germline, CDR1 SGHAT and CDR2 FQNNGV. V was pared by 6 bases and J by 5 bases, with 6 bases of the junction left unmatched. CDR3 length: 14 residues. The CDR3: CASRAGTGGNEQYF. Here the CDR3 DNA reads TGTGCCAGCAGGGCCGGGACAGGGGGTAACGAGCAGTACTTC.

The V gene is TRBV7-8, the J gene TRBJ2-6, with TRBD2 identical over 7 bases. Per germline, CDR1 SGHVS and CDR2 FQNEAQ. The CDR3 consists of 18 residues. V was clipped by 5 bases and J by 0 bases; unmatched bases: 10. The CDR3 sequence: CASSRIAGSDSGANVLTF. CDR3 sequence (DNA): TGTGCCAGCAGCCGGATAGCGGGCTCCGACTCTGGGGCCAACGTCCTGACTTTC.

This clone turned up a few times. The chain's CDR3 is CASSWSGLMNTEAFF. DNA of the CDR3: TGTGCCAGCAGCTGGTCAGGGCTCATGAACACTGAAGCTTTCTTT. V usage is TRBV11-2 and J usage is TRBJ1-1; TRBD1 is a possible D gene (5 bases). This CDR3 contains 15 residues. Germline V gives CDR1 SGHAT, CDR2 FQNNGV. V shed 4 bases and J shed 0 bases, with 12 bases lying between them.

V and J are TRBV9 and TRBJ1-2; TRBD1 is a possible D gene (6 bases). The V and J ends lost 4 bases and 4 bases respectively, with 20 bases between them. The CDR3 has 16 residues. Germline V lookup: CDR1 SGDLS, CDR2 YYNGEE. Here the CDR3 reads CASSPAPSRGSYGYTF. As DNA, the CDR3 is TGTGCCAGCAGCCCCGCCCCGAGCAGGGGTTCCTATGGCTACACCTTC.

The V and J genes are TRBV7-3 and TRBJ1-1, with TRBD1 matching over 7 bases. The length of the CDR3 is 15 residues. With V trimmed by 0 bases and J by 2 bases, 3 bases remained unmatched. Germline-derived CDR1 and CDR2 are SGHTA and FQGTGA. CDR3 loop: CASSLTGTVNTEAFF. The CDR3 nucleotides read TGTGCCAGCAGCTTAACCGGGACAGTCAACACTGAAGCTTTCTTT.

The V call is TRBV3-1 (or the pseudogene TRBV3-2), the J call TRBJ2-1; 14 bases fit TRBD2. The CDR3 loop spans 16 amino acids. Germline V gene lookup returns CDR1 LGHDT and CDR2 YNNKEL (reference sequence). Trimming cost V 5 bases and J 7 bases; bases outside gene matches: 7. The CDR3 coding sequence is TGTGCCAGCAGCGGTGGGACTAGCGGGAGATTTAATGAGCAGTTCTTC. Its protein is CASSGGTSGRFNEQFF.